The 20 T cell receptor beta chains presented below share a single source sample, sequenced in a study of T cell responses to AZD1222 COVID-19 vaccine. Measured with immunoSEQ multiplex PCR; TCRdb has only the in-frame clones, and not every one. The table shows around 200,000 clones, with around 94% occurring only once. The material was peripheral blood, obtained 28 days after the second AZD1222 dose. These receptors were obtained from an adult who received the AZD1222 COVID-19 vaccine.

The chain employs TRBV24-1 and TRBJ2-3, with 7 bases lining up with TRBD1. Germline CDR1 KGHDR, CDR2 SFDVKD. V lost 0 bases, J lost 2 bases, and 4 bases stayed unmatched. CDR3 length equals 16 residues. Here the CDR3 DNA reads TGTGCCACCAGTGATTTGGGACAGGAATTCACAGATACGCAGTATTTT. Protein: CATSDLGQEFTDTQYF.

The genes are TRBV27 and TRBJ1-1; D not resolved. This CDR3 contains 14 residues. Germline CDR1 MNHEY, CDR2 SMNVEV (reference sequence). V was trimmed by 5 bases and J by 0 bases, leaving 10 bases between them. The CDR3: CASSGRSMNTEAFF. Written as DNA, the CDR3 is TGTGCCAGCAGTGGAAGAAGTATGAACACTGAAGCTTTCTTT.

This chain connects TRBV15 to TRBJ2-2; 8 bases map to TRBD2. The germline V gene encodes CDR1 LNHNV and CDR2 YYDKDF (reference sequence). The V gene end was trimmed by 1 base and the J gene end by 2 bases; junction bases not matched to a gene: 9. CDR3 length: 18 amino acids. In DNA form, the CDR3 reads TGTGCCACCAGCAGAGCGAGGAAAACTAGCGGAAACACCGGGGAGCTGTTTTTT. As protein: CATSRARKTSGNTGELFF.

The rearrangement links TRBV6-1 to TRBJ1-2, with D unresolved. Germline-derived CDR1 and CDR2 are MNHNS and SASEGT. The V gene lost 0 bases and the J gene lost 1 base, with 9 bases spanning the gap. This CDR3 has 15 amino acids. CDR3 DNA sequence: TGTGCCAGCAGTGAAGCGTGGGAGTTTAACTATGGCTACACCTTC. Translation gives CASSEAWEFNYGYTF.

V usage is TRBV6-5 and J usage is TRBJ1-4; D perhaps matches TRBD1 (6 bases). Germline V CDR1 and CDR2: MNHEY, SVGAGI. This CDR3 comprises 12 residues. V lost 7 bases, J lost 5 bases, and 8 bases lay in between. CDR3 coding DNA: TGTGCCAGCAAAGGGGGGAATGAAAAACTGTTTTTT. Translation gives CASKGGNEKLFF.

This clone has a single count. This chain connects TRBV9 to TRBJ2-2; TRBD2 agrees at 8 bases. The CDR3 loop spans 16 amino acids. Germline V gene sequence: CDR1 SGDLS, CDR2 YYNGEE. Losses at the gene ends were 0 bases for V and 5 bases for J; bases not matched to a gene: 6. CDR3 sequence (DNA): TGTGCCAGCAGCGTAGACTCCAGCGGGAGTACCGGGGAGCTGTTTTTT. It encodes CASSVDSSGSTGELFF. The whole variable domain, remainder taken from reference TRBV9 and TRBJ2-2, is DSGVTQTPKHLITATGQRVTLRCSPRSGDLSVYWYQQSLDQGLQFLIQYYNGEERAKGNILERFSAQQFPDLHSELNLSSLELGDSALYFCASSVDSSGSTGELFFGEGSRLTVL.

Details on this clone: The final CDR3 position lacks the conserved phenylalanine or tryptophan, pointing to a likely read error. This chain connects TRBV7-9 to TRBJ2-7; D remains ambiguous. CDR3 size: 13 residues. V lost 0 bases and J lost 3, with 6 bases in between. CDR1 and CDR2 from the germline V gene are SEHNR and FQNEAQ (reference sequence). The CDR3 DNA sequence: TGTGCCAGCAGCTTAGCGGCCGGCTACGAGCAGTACCTC. This translates into CASSLAAGYEQYL.

The gene calls are TRBV28 and TRBJ2-5, with D possibly being TRBD1 or TRBD2 (6 bases each). V lost 6 bases, J lost 5 bases, and 13 bases lay in between. The CDR3 is made up of 13 amino acids. CDR1 is MDHEN, CDR2 SYDVKM, per germline. The CDR3 sequence is CASSRRGRETQYF. Here the CDR3 DNA reads TGTGCCAGCAGCAGAAGGGGGAGGGAGACCCAGTACTTC.

The V call is TRBV27, the J call TRBJ1-6, with D tentatively TRBD1 (6 bases). Trimming removed 8 bases from V and 4 bases from J, with 18 bases in between. The CDR3 runs 16 residues. Germline V gene lookup returns CDR1 MNHEY and CDR2 SMNVEV (reference sequence). The CDR3 DNA reads as TGTGCCAGCCATGCTACAGGGAGAAATTATAATTCACCCCTCCACTTT. It translates to CASHATGRNYNSPLHF.

The chain carries TRBV18 and TRBJ1-2; 8 bases fit TRBD1. The CDR3 totals 15 residues. V lost 3 bases, J lost 4 bases, and 7 bases stayed unmatched. Germline CDR1 KGHSH, CDR2 LQKENI. CDR3 nucleotides: TGTGCCAGCTCACCCGGAGGACAGGGAGGCTATGGCTACACCTTC. Protein: CASSPGGQGGYGYTF.

The gene calls are TRBV10-3 and TRBJ1-1; TRBD1 might be the D (6 bases). The CDR3 has 14 amino acids. Germline V gene lookup returns CDR1 ENHRY and CDR2 SYGVKD. V was shortened by 6 bases and J by 1 base, with 12 bases between the two germline ends. CDR3 sequence: CAIRARQANTEAFF. CDR3 nucleotides: TGTGCCATCAGAGCCCGACAGGCGAACACTGAAGCTTTCTTT.

The V call is TRBV6-5, the J call TRBJ1-1; 7 bases match TRBD1. J was trimmed by 2 bases and V by 6 bases; bases with no gene match: 9. There are 15 residues in the CDR3. Germline assignment: CDR1 MNHEY and CDR2 SVGAGI. The CDR3 is CASSSDRRTNTEAFF. The CDR3, as DNA: TGTGCCAGCAGCTCGGACAGGAGGACCAACACTGAAGCTTTCTTT.

V is TRBV10-3 and J is TRBJ1-2; D unresolved. Germline V gives CDR1 ENHRY, CDR2 SYGVKD. V was trimmed by 10 bases and J by 3 bases, leaving 12 bases between them. This CDR3 has 12 amino acids. The DNA for the CDR3 is TGTGCCACCCGGGAGGGCGACTATGGCTACACCTTC. Translated, it gives CATREGDYGYTF.

This clone was detected once. CDR3 region: CASSLPPGAPGLGEQFF. The CDR3 bases are TGTGCCAGCAGCTTACCCCCGGGCGCCCCGGGGCTGGGTGAGCAGTTCTTC. This sequence joins TRBV7-8 and TRBJ2-1; D assignment may be TRBD1 or TRBD2 (5 bases each). The CDR3 loop spans 17 amino acids. V shed 2 bases and J shed 9 bases, with 23 bases lying between them. The germline V gene encodes CDR1 SGHVS and CDR2 FQNEAQ.

The rearrangement uses TRBV27 and TRBJ1-1; TRBD1 agrees at 8 bases. This CDR3 comprises 16 residues. The junction had 13 bases not matched to a gene; V was cut back by 4 bases and J by 6 bases. The germline V gene encodes CDR1 MNHEY and CDR2 SMNVEV (reference sequence). The DNA for the CDR3 is TGTGCCAGCAGTTCCCGGACAGGGCTGAGGGGGGCTGAAGCTTTCTTT. It encodes CASSSRTGLRGAEAFF.

This clone appeared once. The V call is TRBV20-1, the J call TRBJ2-5; D gene ambiguous. The germline V gene has CDR1 DFQATT and CDR2 SNEGSKA (reference sequence). Trimming cost V 3 bases and J 6 bases, with 17 bases left between them. The CDR3 is 14 residues long. Here the CDR3 reads CSASMSGRMKTQYF. The CDR3 region has the DNA TGCAGTGCTAGTATGTCCGGGCGCATGAAGACCCAGTACTTC.

The chain carries TRBV28 and TRBJ1-3, with D possibly TRBD1 on 5 matching bases. The CDR3 has 15 residues. The germline V gene encodes CDR1 MDHEN and CDR2 SYDVKM. Trimming shortened V by 8 bases and J by 0 bases, and 14 bases separated the two germline ends. CDR3 in DNA: TGTGCCAGCCGCAGGGACCCGCACTCTGGAAACACCATATATTTT. As protein: CASRRDPHSGNTIYF.

This chain connects TRBV11-2 to TRBJ1-2; 7 nucleotides line up with TRBD1. This CDR3 region has 14 residues. The J segment lost 8 bases and the V segment lost 4 bases, leaving 10 bases of the junction unmatched. Germline V lookup: CDR1 SGHAT, CDR2 FQNNGV. The DNA of the CDR3 is TGTGCCAGCAGCTCCCTTTGGGGACAGCCCGGCTACACCTTC. Protein sequence: CASSSLWGQPGYTF. The entire variable domain, with the rest obtained from reference TRBV11-2 and TRBJ1-2, is as follows: EAGVAQSPRYKIIEKRQSVAFWCNPISGHATLYWYQQILGQGPKLLIQFQNNGVVDDSQLPKDRFSAERLKGVDSTLKIQPAKLEDSAVYLCASSSLWGQPGYTFGSGTRLTVV.

This sequence joins TRBV19 and TRBJ1-2; D is uncertain. The CDR3 extends over 14 amino acids. Germline values: CDR1 LNHDA, CDR2 SQIVND (reference sequence). Trimming left V 0 bases short and J 8 bases short, with 13 bases between. The CDR3 sequence is CASSIEAGGRGYTF. In DNA form, the CDR3 reads TGTGCCAGTAGTATAGAGGCCGGAGGGAGAGGCTACACCTTC. The variable domain in full, completed from reference TRBV19 and TRBJ1-2, reads DGGITQSPKYLFRKEGQNVTLSCEQNLNHDAMYWYRQDPGQGLRLIYYSQIVNDFQKGDIAEGYSVSREKKESFPLTVTSAQKNPTAFYLCASSIEAGGRGYTFGSGTRLTVV.

DNA of the CDR3: TGTGCCTTGACTCTCGACAGGGGGAAGTTCTATGGCTACACCTTC. Translating it yields CALTLDRGKFYGYTF. The chain recombines TRBV30 with TRBJ1-2, with 9 bases that match TRBD1. With V trimmed by 7 bases and J by 4 bases, 13 bases remained unmatched. Germline V gives CDR1 GTSNPN, CDR2 SVGIG (reference sequence). CDR3 length: 15 residues.